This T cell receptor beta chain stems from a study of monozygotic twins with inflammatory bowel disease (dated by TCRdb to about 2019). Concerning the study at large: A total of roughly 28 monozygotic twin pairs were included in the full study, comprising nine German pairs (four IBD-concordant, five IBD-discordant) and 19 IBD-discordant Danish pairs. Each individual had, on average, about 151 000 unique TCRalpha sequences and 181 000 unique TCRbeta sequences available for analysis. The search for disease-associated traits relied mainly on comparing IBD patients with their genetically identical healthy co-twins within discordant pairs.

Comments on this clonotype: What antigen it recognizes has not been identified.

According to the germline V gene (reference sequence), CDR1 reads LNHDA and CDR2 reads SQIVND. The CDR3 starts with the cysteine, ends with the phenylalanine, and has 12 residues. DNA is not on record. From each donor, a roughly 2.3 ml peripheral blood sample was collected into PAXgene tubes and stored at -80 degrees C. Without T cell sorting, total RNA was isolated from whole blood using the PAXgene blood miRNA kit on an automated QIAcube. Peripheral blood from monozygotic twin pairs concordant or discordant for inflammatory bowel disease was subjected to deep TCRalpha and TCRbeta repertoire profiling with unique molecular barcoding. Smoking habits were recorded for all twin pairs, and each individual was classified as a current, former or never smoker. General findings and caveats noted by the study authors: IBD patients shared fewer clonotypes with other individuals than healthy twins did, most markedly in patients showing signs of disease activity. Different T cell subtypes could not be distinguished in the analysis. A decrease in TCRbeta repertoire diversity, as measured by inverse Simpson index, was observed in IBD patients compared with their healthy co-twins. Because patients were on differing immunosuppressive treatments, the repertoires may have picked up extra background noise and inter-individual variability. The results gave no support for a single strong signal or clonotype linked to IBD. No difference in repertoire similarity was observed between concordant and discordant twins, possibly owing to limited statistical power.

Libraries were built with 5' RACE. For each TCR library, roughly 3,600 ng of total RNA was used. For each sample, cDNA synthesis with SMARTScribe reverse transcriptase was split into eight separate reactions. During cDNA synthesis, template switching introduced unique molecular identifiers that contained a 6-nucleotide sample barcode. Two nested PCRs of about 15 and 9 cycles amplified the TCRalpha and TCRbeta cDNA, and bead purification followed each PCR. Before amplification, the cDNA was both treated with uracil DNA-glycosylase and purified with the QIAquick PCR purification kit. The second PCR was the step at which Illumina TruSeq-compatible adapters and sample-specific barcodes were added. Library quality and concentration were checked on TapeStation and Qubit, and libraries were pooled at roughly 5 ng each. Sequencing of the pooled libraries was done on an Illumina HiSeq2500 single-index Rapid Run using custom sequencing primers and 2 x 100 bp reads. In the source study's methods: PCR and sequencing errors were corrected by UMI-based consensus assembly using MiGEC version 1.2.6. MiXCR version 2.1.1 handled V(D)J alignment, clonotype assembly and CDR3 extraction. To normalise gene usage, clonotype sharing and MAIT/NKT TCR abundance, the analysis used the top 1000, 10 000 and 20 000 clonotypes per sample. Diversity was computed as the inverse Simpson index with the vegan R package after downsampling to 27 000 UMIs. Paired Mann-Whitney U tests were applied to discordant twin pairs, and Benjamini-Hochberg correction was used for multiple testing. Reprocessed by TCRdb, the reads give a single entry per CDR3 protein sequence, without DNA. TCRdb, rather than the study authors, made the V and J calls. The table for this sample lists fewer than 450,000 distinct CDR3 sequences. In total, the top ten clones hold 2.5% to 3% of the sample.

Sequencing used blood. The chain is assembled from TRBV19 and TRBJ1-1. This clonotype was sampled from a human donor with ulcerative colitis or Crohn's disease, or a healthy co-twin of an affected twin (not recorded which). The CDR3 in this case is CASSIKGEGAFF.